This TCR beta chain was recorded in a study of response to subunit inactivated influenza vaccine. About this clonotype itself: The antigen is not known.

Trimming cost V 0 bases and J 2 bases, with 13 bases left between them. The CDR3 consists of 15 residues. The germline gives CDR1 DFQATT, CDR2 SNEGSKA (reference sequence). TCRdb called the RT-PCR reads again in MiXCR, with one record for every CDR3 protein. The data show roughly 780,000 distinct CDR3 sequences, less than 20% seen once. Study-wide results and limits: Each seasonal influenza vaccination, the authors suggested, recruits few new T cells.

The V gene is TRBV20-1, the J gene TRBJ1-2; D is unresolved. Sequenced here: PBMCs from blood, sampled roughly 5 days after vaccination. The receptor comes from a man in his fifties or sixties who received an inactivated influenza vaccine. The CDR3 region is CSARDTGRQNYGYTF. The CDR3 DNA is TGCAGTGCTAGAGATACTGGACGGCAGAACTATGGCTACACCTTC.